Listed below are T cell receptor beta chains from one sample, sequenced in a study of cytomegalovirus exposure and HLA in healthy donors. Profiled with immunoSEQ multiplex PCR; TCRdb holds only in-frame clones, not every one. The sample includes roughly 120,000 clones. What was sequenced was PBMCs. These receptors came from a man between 40 and 49 years old in good health and CMV-seronegative. The CDR3 runs from the conserved cysteine through the conserved F or W. The D gene is left open where the match is weak.

V gene	D gene	J gene	CDR3 protein
TRBV14	TRBD1	TRBJ1-1	CASRTGGGKAFF
TRBV6-5	-	TRBJ2-5	CASRLQGTETQYF
TRBV10-3	TRBD1	TRBJ2-5	CAISERDRGFGETQYF
TRBV6-5	-	TRBJ2-5	CASSYSNGWETQYF
TRBV28	TRBD1	TRBJ2-7	CASRPGQVSYEQYF
TRBV18	-	TRBJ2-7	CASSPSTGRGGSYEQYF
TRBV5-1	-	TRBJ2-1	CASSSKAGDEQFF
TRBV5-1	-	TRBJ2-3	CASSQDEGDTQYF
TRBV13	TRBD2	TRBJ2-5	CASSLGDGRPQETQYF
TRBV7-9	-	TRBJ2-3	CASSLLSDTQYF
TRBV14	TRBD1	TRBJ2-7	CASSRQGYPSYEQYF
TRBV5-1	-	TRBJ2-7	CASSVGHPSSYEQYF
TRBV4-2	TRBD2	TRBJ2-3	CASSLRTSGLAPNSTDTQYF
TRBV7-9	TRBD2	TRBJ2-1	CASGAGGESNEQFF
TRBV20-1	-	TRBJ2-7	CSARGGYEQYF
TRBV5-4	TRBD1	TRBJ1-5	CASSFDRGGPQHF
TRBV4-1	-	TRBJ2-3	CASSQDGLARMYF
TRBV30	-	TRBJ1-2	CAWSPGGGGSVYGYTF
TRBV10-1	-	TRBJ2-2	CASSDPSFGLLGELFF
TRBV7-8	TRBD1	TRBJ1-1	CASSLVGDRVMNTEAFF
TRBV30	TRBD1	TRBJ1-4	CAWSTGTVNEKLFF
TRBV4-2	TRBD1	TRBJ1-1	CASSQPGQGLGNTEAFF
TRBV6-4	-	TRBJ1-1	CASRTFNTEAFF
TRBV5-1	TRBD2	TRBJ2-1	CASSSGSGKAYNEQFF
TRBV6-1	-	TRBJ2-7	CASNLQGYEQYF
TRBV6-1	TRBD1	TRBJ1-5	CASSEASGTGGSRSNQPQHF
TRBV19	TRBD1	TRBJ2-2	CASSTGTGVTGELFF
TRBV4-1	-	TRBJ2-3	CASSQDPGGRGREDTQYF
TRBV5-1	TRBD1	TRBJ1-5	CASSPEGRGQSNQPQHF
TRBV11-3	-	TRBJ2-5	CASSPPPGEQETQYF
TRBV2	TRBD1	TRBJ2-7	CASSGRQGAYGQYF
TRBV5-6	-	TRBJ2-7	CASLETGAQRGQYF
TRBV6-1	-	-	CASSRLGQASYEQYF
TRBV13	-	TRBJ1-6	CASRRGGPNNSPLHF
TRBV19	TRBD1	TRBJ1-5	CASSVDRGSNQPQHF
TRBV27	-	TRBJ1-3	CASSLIGGSIYF
TRBV6-5	TRBD2	TRBJ2-1	CASSGGLAGDPQFF
TRBV6-5	TRBD2	TRBJ2-3	CASSSLAGGPDTQYF
TRBV7-8	-	TRBJ1-1	CASSLEGSGINTEAFF
TRBV6-6	TRBD2	TRBJ2-1	CASSKGLAGGNEQFF
TRBV7-9	-	TRBJ1-1	CASSYRTDVNTEAFF
TRBV5-1	TRBD1	TRBJ2-1	CASSLEGGSEQFF
TRBV2	-	TRBJ2-1	CGERRDTASSYNEQFF
TRBV9	-	TRBJ2-3	CASSPGIEAGRTDTQYF
TRBV28	TRBD1	TRBJ2-2	CASSRTGMNTGELFF
TRBV5-6	TRBD1	TRBJ1-5	CASSYGTGNQPQHF
TRBV6-5	TRBD2	TRBJ2-1	CASTPPGLGLNEQFF
TRBV27	-	TRBJ1-4	CASSFAATNEKLFF
TRBV10-3	TRBD1	TRBJ1-4	CATKGQGVSTNEKLFF
TRBV5-4	TRBD1	TRBJ2-3	CASSISRDRARTDTQYF
TRBV11-3	-	TRBJ1-1	CASSLIRGGNTEAFF
TRBV10-3	TRBD2	TRBJ2-3	CAISEGASGRGINTQYF
TRBV6-1	-	TRBJ1-2	CASSGRGGAQYGYTF
TRBV6-4	TRBD1	TRBJ1-4	CASATGENEKLFF
TRBV7-6	-	TRBJ2-7	CASSLTSAHANYEQYF
TRBV7-8	-	TRBJ2-7	CASSLVSEQYF
TRBV6-1	TRBD1	TRBJ1-2	CASRRQGLEYGYTF
TRBV7-6	-	TRBJ2-3	CASSSYSGWDTDTQYF
TRBV7-2	TRBD2	TRBJ2-5	CASSLGPSGKETQYF